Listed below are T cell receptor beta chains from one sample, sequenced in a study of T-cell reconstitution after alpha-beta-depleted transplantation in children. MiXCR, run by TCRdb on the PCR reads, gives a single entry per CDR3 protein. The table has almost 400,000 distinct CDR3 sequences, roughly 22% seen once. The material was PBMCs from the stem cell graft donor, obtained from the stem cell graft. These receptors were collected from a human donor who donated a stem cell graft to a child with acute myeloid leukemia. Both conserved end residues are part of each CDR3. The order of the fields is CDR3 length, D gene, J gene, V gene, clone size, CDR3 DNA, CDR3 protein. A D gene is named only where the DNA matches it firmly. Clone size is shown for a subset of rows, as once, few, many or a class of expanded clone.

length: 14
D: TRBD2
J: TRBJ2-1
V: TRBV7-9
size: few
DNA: TGTGCCAGCAGAACTAGCGGGAGGCTCAATGAGCAGTTCTTC
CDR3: CASRTSGRLNEQFF

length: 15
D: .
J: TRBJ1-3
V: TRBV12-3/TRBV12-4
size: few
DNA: TGTGCCAGCAGTTTAGCGAGCACAGCTGGAAACACCATATATTTT
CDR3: CASSLASTAGNTIYF

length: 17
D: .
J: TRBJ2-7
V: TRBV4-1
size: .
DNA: TGCGCCAGCAGCCAATTTTCATCTGAATCGGGATTCTACGAGCAGTACTTC
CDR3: CASSQFSSESGFYEQYF

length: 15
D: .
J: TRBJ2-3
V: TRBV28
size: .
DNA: TGTGCCAGCAGTGGACCCGGGACACCGACAGATACGCAGTATTTT
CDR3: CASSGPGTPTDTQYF

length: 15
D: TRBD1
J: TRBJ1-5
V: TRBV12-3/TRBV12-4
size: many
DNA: TGTGCCAGCAGTAAGGACAGGCCAAGCAATCAGCCCCAGCATTTT
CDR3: CASSKDRPSNQPQHF

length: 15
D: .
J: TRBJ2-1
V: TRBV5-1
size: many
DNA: TGCGCCAGCAGCCCACAGGGAGGATCCTACAATGAGCAGTTCTTC
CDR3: CASSPQGGSYNEQFF

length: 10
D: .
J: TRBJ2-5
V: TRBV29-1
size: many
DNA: TGCAGCGTTGCCACGGAGACCCAGTACTTC
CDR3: CSVATETQYF

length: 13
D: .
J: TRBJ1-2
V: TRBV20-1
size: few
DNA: TGCAGTGCTAGACCACGGGACGGGTTTGGCTACACCTTC
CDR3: CSARPRDGFGYTF

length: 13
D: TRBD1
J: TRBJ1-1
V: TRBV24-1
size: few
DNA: TGTGCCACCAGGGGACAGGGGCTAGGAGAAGCTTTCTTT
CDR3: CATRGQGLGEAFF

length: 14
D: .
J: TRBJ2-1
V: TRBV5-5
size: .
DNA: TGTGCCAGCAGCTTGGCGGACCCTTTCCCCGGGCAGTTCTTC
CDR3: CASSLADPFPGQFF

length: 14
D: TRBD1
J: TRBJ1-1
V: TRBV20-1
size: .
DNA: TGCAGTGCTAGAAGACAGGGGGCGGGCACTGAAGCTTTCTTT
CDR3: CSARRQGAGTEAFF

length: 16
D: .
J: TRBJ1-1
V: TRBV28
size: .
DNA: TGTGCCAGCAGTTCCCCTGCCCTAAGGGCGAACACTGAAGCTTTCTTT
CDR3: CASSSPALRANTEAFF

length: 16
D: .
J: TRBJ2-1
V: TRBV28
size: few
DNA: TGTGCCAGCAGTCCCTACCCCTTAGTGGGTGGCGATGAGCAGTTCTTC
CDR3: CASSPYPLVGGDEQFF

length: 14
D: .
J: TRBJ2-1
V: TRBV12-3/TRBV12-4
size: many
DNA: TGTGCCAGCAGTTTGGACATTTCCTACAATGAGCAGTTCTTC
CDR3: CASSLDISYNEQFF